This T cell receptor beta chain stems from a study of cytomegalovirus exposure and HLA in healthy donors. Findings and limits, study-wide: Cytomegalovirus status, reportedly, was diagnosed with high specificity and sensitivity by the classifier.

It was with 60 Vbeta and 13 Jbeta primers that the PCR ran. Data came from immunoSEQ multiplex PCR; TCRdb stores just in-frame clones and leaves some out. Of roughly 160,000 clones detected, 80% appear once; the ten largest clones hold 1.3%. As for this clone: The antigen remains unidentified.

Per germline, CDR1 MGHDK and CDR2 SYGVNS. This CDR3 has 16 residues. Losses at the gene ends were 3 bases for V and 6 bases for J; bases not matched to a gene: 9. The material sequenced was PBMCs. The chain has TRBV25-1 and TRBJ2-3; 10 bases agree with TRBD1. The source is a man aged 30 to 39 in good health and CMV-seronegative. The CDR3 DNA sequence: TGTGCCAGCAGTGATCCGAGACTGGGACAGGGGGATACGCAGTATTTT. It encodes CASSDPRLGQGDTQYF. The full variable domain, its missing parts supplied by reference TRBV25-1 and TRBJ2-3, is EADIYQTPRYLVIGTGKKITLECSQTMGHDKMYWYQQDPGMELHLIHYSYGVNSTEKGDLSSESTVSRIRTEHFPLTLESARPSHTSQYLCASSDPRLGQGDTQYFGPGTRLTVL.